A single sample gave rise to the 16 T cell receptor beta chains below, sequenced in a study of response to subunit inactivated influenza vaccine. Each CDR3 protein is one row after TCRdb ran MiXCR on the RT-PCR reads. The sample holds around 320,000 distinct CDR3 sequences; approximately 20% are singletons and the top ten take around 10%. The sequencing here drew on PBMCs from blood, taken less than 22 months after vaccination. The receptors here all came from a man aged 45-69 years who received an inactivated influenza vaccine.

This clonotype has only a few counts. This rearrangement joins TRBV12-3 or TRBV12-4 to TRBJ2-3; the match to TRBD2 covers 7 bases. The CDR3 runs 15 residues. Trimming took 6 bases from V and 6 from J; bases not matched to a gene: 12. In nucleotides, the CDR3 is TGTGCCAGCAGCTCCCCAGGACTAGGTTCCGATACGCAGTATTTT. Its protein is CASSSPGLGSDTQYF.

A word on this clonotype: A much larger clone differs from this one at a single base, so this may be a read error. The chain combines TRBV5-6 with TRBJ1-2; D remains ambiguous. The V gene's germline CDR1 is SGHDT and CDR2 YYEEEE. This CDR3 has 14 amino acids. V shed 4 bases and J shed 3 bases, with 13 bases lying between them. CDR3 coding DNA: TGTGCCAGCAGCAACCGGAACACCTACTATGGCTACACCTTC. Translation gives CASSNRNTYYGYTF.

This chain connects TRBV4-2 to TRBJ2-3; TRBD1 matches at 7 bases. Germline V gives CDR1 LGHNA, CDR2 YNFKEQ. V dropped 0 bases and J dropped 4; count of bases not matched to a gene: 7. This CDR3 is built from 16 residues. The CDR3 reads CASSQDATGISDTQYF. The CDR3, as DNA: TGTGCCAGCAGCCAAGATGCGACAGGGATATCAGATACGCAGTATTTT.

The V call is TRBV15, the J call TRBJ2-1; no firm D call. V was clipped by 5 bases and J by 6 bases, with 11 bases between them. CDR1 LNHNV and CDR2 YYDKDF come from the germline V gene (reference sequence). CDR3 length equals 13 residues. Here the CDR3 DNA reads TGTGCCACCAGCCCCCATTGGGGCAATGAGCAGTTCTTC. It specifies CATSPHWGNEQFF.

Ten or more counts support this clonotype. The chain joins TRBV6-2 or TRBV6-3 to TRBJ1-2, with D uncertain. The CDR3 consists of 13 residues. V lost 2 bases and J 7 bases, leaving 11 bases between the germline ends. CDR1 is MNHEY and CDR2 is SVGEGT in the germline V gene. The CDR3 reads CASSYVRLGGYTF. The CDR3, as DNA: TGTGCCAGCAGTTACGTCCGCCTAGGTGGCTACACCTTC.

A remark on this clonotype: The junction departs from germline at one end; a sequencing error may be responsible. The chain is built from TRBV15 and TRBJ1-1; no clear D. Per the germline V gene, CDR1 is LNHNV and CDR2 is YYDKDF (reference sequence). The CDR3 loop spans 13 amino acids. For the CDR3, the DNA is TGTGCCACCAGCAGTGGACGTAACACTGAACCTTTCTTT. This sequence encodes CATSSGRNTEPFF.

CDR3 loop: CASSPGFGEAFF. The CDR3 region has the DNA TGTGCCAGCAGCCCCGGATTTGGGGAGGCTTTCTTT. The rearrangement joins TRBV7-9 to TRBJ1-1; no definite D call. The V end lost 5 bases, the J end lost 11 bases, and 15 bases lay between the germline ends. The CDR3 has 12 residues. Germline V CDR1 and CDR2: SEHNR, FQNEAQ (reference sequence).

The chain has TRBV15 and TRBJ2-7; no clear D gene. The ends were cut back, 8 bases at V and 4 bases at J, with 9 bases in the middle. This CDR3 contains 11 residues. Germline V gene data show CDR1 as LNHNV and CDR2 as YYDKDF (reference sequence). CDR3 sequence reads: CATGVRYEQYF. The CDR3 DNA is TGTGCCACCGGTGTTAGGTACGAGCAGTACTTC.

This chain connects TRBV7-6 to TRBJ2-1; 14 positions agree with TRBD2. J was trimmed by 9 bases and V by 5 bases; bases with no gene match: 9. Germline CDR1 reads SGHVS; CDR2 reads FNYEAQ. The CDR3 runs to 16 residues. The DNA of the CDR3 is TGTGCCAGCAGCGTTTCGGGACTAGCGGGAGCGGGTGAGCAGTTCTTC. This gives the protein CASSVSGLAGAGEQFF. The variable domain in full, with the rest retrieved from reference TRBV7-6 and TRBJ2-1, is GAGVSQSPRYKVTKRGQDVALRCDPISGHVSLYWYRQALGQGPEFLTYFNYEAQQDKSGLPNDRFSAERPEGSISTLTIQRTEQRDSAMYRCASSVSGLAGAGEQFFGPGTRLTVL.

In regard to this clonotype: This may be a read error: a much more frequent sequence differs by one nucleotide. The chain uses TRBV4-3 and TRBJ1-1; D call uncertain. This CDR3 is built from 14 residues. Germline CDR1 and CDR2: LGHNA and YSLEER. With 1 base removed from V and 8 bases from J, the gap between germline ends came to 14 bases. Here the CDR3 reads CASSQGNRRSEAFF. The CDR3 DNA is TGCGCCAGCAGCCAAGGGAACCGTCGCTCCGAAGCTTTCTTT.

The genes are TRBV28 and TRBJ2-7, with a possible D match to TRBD2 (6 bases). The CDR3 contains 14 residues. Germline assignment: CDR1 MDHEN and CDR2 SYDVKM. V lost 5 bases and J 3 bases, leaving 14 bases between the germline ends. CDR3 in amino acids: CASSGPSVFYEQYF. The CDR3 DNA sequence: TGTGCCAGCAGTGGGCCTAGCGTCTTCTACGAGCAGTACTTC.

The table lists this clonotype with a count of one. No conserved phenylalanine or tryptophan is present at the end of the CDR3, so a read error is the likely explanation. The chain has TRBV4-1 and TRBJ1-3; tentative D call: TRBD1 (6 bases). This CDR3 region has 17 residues. The V end was cut by 1 base, the J end by 4 bases, with 17 bases between. Germline loops: CDR1 MGHRA, CDR2 YSYEKL. The DNA for the CDR3 is TGCGCCAGCAGCCAAGGCGACCCCGGGACACTCGGAAACACCATATATTCT. Translating gives CASSQGDPGTLGNTIYS.

This clonotype showed up just a few times. The V call is TRBV15, the J call TRBJ1-5, with TRBD1 identical over 12 bases. The ends lost 6 bases at V and 6 bases at J; junction bases unmatched: 6. Per the germline V gene, CDR1 is LNHNV and CDR2 is YYDKDF (reference sequence). The CDR3 runs to 15 residues. The CDR3 sequence: CATSSGTGGTQPQHF. CDR3 sequence (DNA): TGTGCCACCAGTTCCGGGACAGGGGGCACTCAGCCCCAGCATTTT.

The chain uses TRBV21-1 and TRBJ2-1; the tabulated D call, TRBD2, remains unverified against the DNA. TRBV21-1 is a recognized pseudogene. The CDR3 spans 16 residues. CDR3 coding DNA: TGTGCCAGCACTGGGGCTAGCGGGAGGGAGGACAATGAGCAGTTCTTC. This translates into CASTGASGREDNEQFF.

This clonotype was observed a handful of times. This chain links TRBV13 with TRBJ1-4; D may be TRBD1 (6 bases). The germline gives CDR1 PRHDT, CDR2 FYEKMQ (reference sequence). The CDR3 spans 15 residues. Trimming stripped 0 bases from V and 1 base from J, with 6 bases between. For the CDR3, the DNA is TGTGCCAGCAGCTTAGGCAGGGGAACTAATGAAAAACTGTTTTTT. It specifies CASSLGRGTNEKLFF.

About this clonotype: It may be a read error: a sequence one base away is much more abundant. V usage is TRBV20-1 and J usage is TRBJ1-5; D not resolved. Germline V gene sequence: CDR1 DFQATT, CDR2 SNEGSKA (reference sequence). The V end lost 4 bases, the J end lost 2 bases, and 12 bases lay between the germline ends. The CDR3 totals 14 residues. CDR3 nucleotides: TGCAGTGCTACCACACCCGAGGGCAATCAGCCCCAGCATTTT. Translation gives CSATTPEGNQPQHF.